This T cell receptor (beta chain) was captured by sequencing in a study of T cell responses to AZD1222 COVID-19 vaccine. Study results and limitations: Sampling that yielded the repertoires occurred only after the peak T cell response. Close to half of spike-specific TCRs reportedly recognize unmutated variant regions. Spike-wide vaccine-associated CD4 TCRs dominated at 160-218 and 743-854. Females made up more of the donors, who were largely white British, and clonal diversity may have come out too low.

This clone appeared a single time. As yet, its antigen is unknown. At one end the junction does not follow the germline gene, possibly because of a read error. Germline lookup yields CDR1 SGHVS and CDR2 FQNEAQ. The CDR3 loop spans 13 amino acids. TCRdb keeps only in-frame clones here, not all; method: immunoSEQ multiplex PCR. The data contain roughly 80,000 clones, 85% to 95% of them singletons. The chain combines TRBV7-8 with TRBJ2-1; 11 positions agree with TRBD2. The sample was peripheral blood, taken 28 days after the second AZD1222 dose. This clonotype originated in an adult who received the AZD1222 COVID-19 vaccine. This chain's CDR3 is CASSLAGGNEQFF. The CDR3, as DNA: TGTGCCAGCAGCCTAGCGGGGGGCAATGAGCAGTTCTTC.